The source of this TCR beta chain is a study of blood T cell repertoires in COVID-19 (dated by TCRdb to 2019 to 2021). For context, the study as a whole: The collaborator samples originated in the United States, Italy and Spain and spanned the acute and convalescent phases of COVID-19. Samples were obtained from the ongoing ImmuneRACE study (first 160 participants) and from 1,200 or so subjects provided by 6 global collaborators. The material from the prospective study consisted of cDNA or gDNA derived from T cells, B-cell-depleted T cells, or PBMCs. Sample metadata almost always included a de-identified subject ID, COVID-19 status, age in years and sex. The repertoires were released in a freely available public database intended as a resource for research on the immune response to SARS-CoV-2. HLA class I and class II types, where available, came from metadata supplied by the sample provider rather than from assay-based typing. Deeply sampled blood TCRbeta repertoires from subjects exposed to, actively infected with, or recovered from COVID-19 were included in the dataset.

From its cysteine to its phenylalanine, the CDR3 spans 15 amino acids. Only CDR3 DNA remains: 45 bases, in frame from the first base. Taken from the germline V gene (reference sequence), the CDR1 and CDR2 loops are LGHDT and YNNKEL. The germline ends are 14 bases apart after V is trimmed by 0 bases and J by 8 bases. TCRbeta CDR3 regions were amplified from genomic DNA by means of the immunoSEQ Assay, a bias-controlled multiplex PCR. Under the source paper's analysis protocol: Within the assay, amplification of reference gene primers was used to estimate how many nucleated cells each sample contained. To quantify the absolute abundance of each unique TCRbeta CDR3 rearrangement, sequence reads were collapsed and filtered. Productive Simpson clonality was computed per sample as the square root of Simpson's diversity index over productive rearrangements. As stored in TCRdb, this immuneACCESS dataset retains in-frame rearrangements with V and J assigned. A fraction of the clones does not appear; measured against another copy, unresolved V genes explain less than half of the discrepancy, and the remainder lacks a known reason. The V and J calls and clone size were taken over from that table, and D and trimming were inferred from the DNA. The sample yields hundreds of thousands of clones; about 90% were counted once. Of the sample, almost 2% is held by the ten largest clones.

Participants in the prospective study were enrolled through a virtual design, were aged about 18 to 90 years, and lived in 20 to 30 United States geographic areas. In the prospective study, participants were assigned to cohorts based on the clinical history participants reported in a screening survey and a study questionnaire. Each participant in the prospective study had whole blood, serum and a nasopharyngeal or oropharyngeal swab collected by mobile phlebotomists. Over a roughly two-month period, participants in the prospective study had the option of providing additional blood draws and questionnaires. Before DNA extraction, blood samples from the prospective study were shipped at room temperature or frozen. As regards this clone: Its antigen is unknown. The input lacks base qualities; no much larger clone sits a single base away.

Overall study outcomes, separate from this receptor: How much clinical and demographic metadata was included differed by source and by participant, and the metadata was provided uncurated.

The chain couples TRBV3-1 (or the pseudogene TRBV3-2) to TRBJ2-1; possibly the D gene is TRBD1, per 7 matching bases. Material: PBMCs or T cells enriched from blood (not recorded which). This clonotype originated in a woman in her late teens or twenties with acute COVID-19. The nucleotide sequence reads as follows: TGTGCCAGCAGCCAAGATGTAGGCAGGGGGGATGAGCAGTTCTTC. This yields the protein CASSQDVGRGDEQFF.